The clone carrying this T cell receptor beta chain was detected only once. The sample belongs to a study of blood T cell repertoires in COVID-19. Study overall: T cells, B-cell-depleted T cells, or PBMCs provided the cDNA or gDNA that served as material.

In the study's own analysis: Counts of nucleated cells, estimated from reference gene primer amplification, were obtained. The table came from immunoSEQ multiplex PCR; TCRdb's copy has only in-frame clones and leaves some out. The DNA gave D and trimming, while V, J and clone size come from that table. The data hold approximately 280,000 clones, with roughly 90% observed a single time. Germline V CDR1 and CDR2: SGHNT, YYREEE (reference sequence). V was pared by 4 bases and J by 5 bases, with 18 bases between. CDR3 length: 15 amino acids. This chain joins TRBV5-4 and TRBJ1-1; perhaps TRBD1 as D (5 bases). The sequence derives from a man aged 35 to 55 with acute or convalescent COVID-19. The sequencing sample was made of peripheral blood. The CDR3 bases are TGTGCCAGCAGCCCGGGACTCACCCTGGGGACTGAAGCTTTCTTT. It codes for CASSPGLTLGTEAFF. The entire variable domain, with the rest obtained from reference TRBV5-4 and TRBJ1-1, is as follows: ETGVTQSPTHLIKTRGQQVTLRCSSQSGHNTVSWYQQALGQGPQFIFQYYREEENGRGNFPPRFSGLQFPNYSSELNVNALELDDSALYLCASSPGLTLGTEAFFGQGTRLTVV.